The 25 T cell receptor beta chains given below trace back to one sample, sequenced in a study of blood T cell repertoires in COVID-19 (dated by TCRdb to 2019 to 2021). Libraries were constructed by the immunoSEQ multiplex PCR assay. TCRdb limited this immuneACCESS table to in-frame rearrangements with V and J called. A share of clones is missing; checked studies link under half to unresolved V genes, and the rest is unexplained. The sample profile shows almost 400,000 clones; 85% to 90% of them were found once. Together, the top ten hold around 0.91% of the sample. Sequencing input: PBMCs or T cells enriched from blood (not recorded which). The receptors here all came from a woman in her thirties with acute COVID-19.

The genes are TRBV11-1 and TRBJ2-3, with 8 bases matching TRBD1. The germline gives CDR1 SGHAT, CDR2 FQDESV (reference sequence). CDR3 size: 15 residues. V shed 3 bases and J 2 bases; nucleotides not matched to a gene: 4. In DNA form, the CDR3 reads TGTGCCAGCAGCTTCCGGGACAGGCACACAGATACGCAGTATTTT. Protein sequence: CASSFRDRHTDTQYF.

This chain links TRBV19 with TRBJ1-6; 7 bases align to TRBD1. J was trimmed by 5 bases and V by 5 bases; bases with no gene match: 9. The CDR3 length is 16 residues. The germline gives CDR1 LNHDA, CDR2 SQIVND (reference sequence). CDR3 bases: TGTGCCAGTAGTCCCCGGGGACAGAACAATAATTCACCCCTCCACTTT. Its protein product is CASSPRGQNNNSPLHF.

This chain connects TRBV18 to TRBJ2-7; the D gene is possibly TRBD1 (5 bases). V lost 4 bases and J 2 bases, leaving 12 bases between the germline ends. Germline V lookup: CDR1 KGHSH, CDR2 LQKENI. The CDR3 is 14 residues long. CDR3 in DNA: TGTGCCAGCTCACGTTCCGTGACAGCCTACGAGCAGTACTTC. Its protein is CASSRSVTAYEQYF.

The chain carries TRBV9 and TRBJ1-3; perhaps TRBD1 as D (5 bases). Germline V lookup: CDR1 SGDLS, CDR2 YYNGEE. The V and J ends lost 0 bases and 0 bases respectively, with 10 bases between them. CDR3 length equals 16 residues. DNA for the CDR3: TGTGCCAGCAGCGTAGGACAGCGATCCTCTGGAAACACCATATATTTT. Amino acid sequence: CASSVGQRSSGNTIYF.

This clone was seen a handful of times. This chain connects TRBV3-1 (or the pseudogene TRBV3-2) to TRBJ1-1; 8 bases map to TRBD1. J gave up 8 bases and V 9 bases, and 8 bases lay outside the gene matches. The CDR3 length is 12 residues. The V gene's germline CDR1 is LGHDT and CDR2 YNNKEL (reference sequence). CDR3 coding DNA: TGTGCCAGTAGGGGACAGGTCTCGGAAGCTTTCTTT. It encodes CASRGQVSEAFF.

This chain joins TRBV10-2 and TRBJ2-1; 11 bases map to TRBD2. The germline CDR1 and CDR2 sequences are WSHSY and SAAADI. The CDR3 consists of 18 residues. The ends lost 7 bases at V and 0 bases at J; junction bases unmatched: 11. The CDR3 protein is CASTLTSGGLSSYNEQFF. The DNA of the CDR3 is TGCGCCAGCACGCTAACTAGCGGGGGCCTGAGCTCCTACAATGAGCAGTTCTTC.

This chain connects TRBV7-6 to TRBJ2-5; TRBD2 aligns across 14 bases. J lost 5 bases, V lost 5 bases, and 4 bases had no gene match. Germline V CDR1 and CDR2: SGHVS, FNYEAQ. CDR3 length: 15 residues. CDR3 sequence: CASSPRLAGGETQYF. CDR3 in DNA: TGTGCCAGCAGCCCGCGACTAGCGGGGGGGGAGACCCAGTACTTC.

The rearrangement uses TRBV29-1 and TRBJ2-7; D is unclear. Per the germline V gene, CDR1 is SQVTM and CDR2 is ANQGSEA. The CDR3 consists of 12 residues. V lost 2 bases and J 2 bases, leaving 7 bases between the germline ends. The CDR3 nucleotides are TGCAGCGTTGAACTTTCTACCTACGAGCAGTACTTC. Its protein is CSVELSTYEQYF.

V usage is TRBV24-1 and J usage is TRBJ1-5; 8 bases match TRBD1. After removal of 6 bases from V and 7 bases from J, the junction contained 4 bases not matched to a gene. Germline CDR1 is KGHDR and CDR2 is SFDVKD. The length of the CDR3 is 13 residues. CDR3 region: CATSQQGVQPQHF. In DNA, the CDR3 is TGTGCCACCAGTCAACAGGGGGTCCAGCCCCAGCATTTT.

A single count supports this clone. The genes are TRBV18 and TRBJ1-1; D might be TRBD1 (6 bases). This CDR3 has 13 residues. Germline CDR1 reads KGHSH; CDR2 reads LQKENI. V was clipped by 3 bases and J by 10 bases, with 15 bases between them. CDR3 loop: CASSPLAGDLAFF. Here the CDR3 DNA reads TGTGCCAGCTCACCTTTAGCAGGGGATCTAGCTTTCTTT.

In DNA form, the CDR3 reads TGTGCCATCCCCAGATCGAGGTTGAAGGCTTACGAGCAGTACTTC. This gives the protein CAIPRSRLKAYEQYF. The V gene is TRBV24-1, the J gene TRBJ2-7, with unresolved D. The CDR3 spans 15 residues. The germline V and J ends were trimmed by 11 bases and 4 bases, with 23 bases remaining between them. Germline loops: CDR1 KGHDR, CDR2 SFDVKD.

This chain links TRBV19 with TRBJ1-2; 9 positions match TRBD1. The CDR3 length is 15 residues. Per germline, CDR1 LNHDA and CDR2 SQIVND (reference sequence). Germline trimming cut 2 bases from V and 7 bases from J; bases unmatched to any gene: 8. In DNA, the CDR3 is TGTGCCAGTAGTATATACGGCGGGACAGGGTTTGGCTACACCTTC. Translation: CASSIYGGTGFGYTF.

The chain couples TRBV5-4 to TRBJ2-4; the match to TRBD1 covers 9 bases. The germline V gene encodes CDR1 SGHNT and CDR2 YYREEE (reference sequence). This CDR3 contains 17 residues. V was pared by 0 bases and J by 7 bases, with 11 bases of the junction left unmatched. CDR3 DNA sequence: TGTGCCAGCAGCTTGGCTACAGGGGGCTTTAGTTCGAACATTCAGTACTTC. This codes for CASSLATGGFSSNIQYF.

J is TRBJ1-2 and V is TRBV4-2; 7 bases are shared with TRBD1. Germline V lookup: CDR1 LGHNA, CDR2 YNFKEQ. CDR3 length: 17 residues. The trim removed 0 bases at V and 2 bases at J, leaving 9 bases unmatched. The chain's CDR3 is CASSQDFEGAQNYGYTF. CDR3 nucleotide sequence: TGTGCCAGCAGCCAAGATTTCGAGGGGGCGCAGAACTATGGCTACACCTTC.

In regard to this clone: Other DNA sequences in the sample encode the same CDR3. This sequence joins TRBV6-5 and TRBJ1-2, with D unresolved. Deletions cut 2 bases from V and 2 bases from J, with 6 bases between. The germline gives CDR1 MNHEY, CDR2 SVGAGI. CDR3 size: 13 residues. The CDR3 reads CASSYGGNYGYTF. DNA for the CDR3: TGTGCCAGCAGTTACGGCGGGAACTATGGCTACACCTTC.

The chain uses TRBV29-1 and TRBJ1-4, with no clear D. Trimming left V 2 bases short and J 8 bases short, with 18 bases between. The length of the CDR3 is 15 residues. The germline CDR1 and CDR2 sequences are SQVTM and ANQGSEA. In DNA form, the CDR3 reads TGCAGCGTTGAATACGCCATGGTACAACAGGAAAAACTGTTTTTT. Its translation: CSVEYAMVQQEKLFF. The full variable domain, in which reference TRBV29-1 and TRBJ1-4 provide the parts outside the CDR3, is SAVISQKPSRDICQRGTSLTIQCQVDSQVTMMFWYRQQPGQSLTLIATANQGSEATYESGFVIDKFPISRPNLTFSTLTVSNMSPEDSSIYLCSVEYAMVQQEKLFFGSGTQLSVL.

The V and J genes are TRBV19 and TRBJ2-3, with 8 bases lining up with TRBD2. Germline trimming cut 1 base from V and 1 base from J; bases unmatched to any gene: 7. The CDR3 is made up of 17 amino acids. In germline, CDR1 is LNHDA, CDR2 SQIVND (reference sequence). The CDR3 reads CASSIAPGGGGTDTQYF. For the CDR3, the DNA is TGTGCCAGTAGTATAGCCCCGGGGGGGGGTGGCACAGATACGCAGTATTTT.

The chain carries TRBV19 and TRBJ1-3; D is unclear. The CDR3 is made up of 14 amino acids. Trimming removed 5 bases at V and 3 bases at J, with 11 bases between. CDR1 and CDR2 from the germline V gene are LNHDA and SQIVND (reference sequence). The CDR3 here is CASSPGYGGNTIYF. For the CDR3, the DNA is TGTGCCAGTAGTCCCGGGTACGGTGGAAACACCATATATTTT.

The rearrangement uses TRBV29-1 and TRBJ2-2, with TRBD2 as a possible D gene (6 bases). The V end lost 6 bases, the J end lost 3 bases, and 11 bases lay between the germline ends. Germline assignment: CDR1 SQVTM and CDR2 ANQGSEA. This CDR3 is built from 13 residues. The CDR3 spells CSVKGGDTGELFF. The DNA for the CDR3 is TGCAGCGTAAAGGGCGGGGACACCGGGGAGCTGTTTTTT.

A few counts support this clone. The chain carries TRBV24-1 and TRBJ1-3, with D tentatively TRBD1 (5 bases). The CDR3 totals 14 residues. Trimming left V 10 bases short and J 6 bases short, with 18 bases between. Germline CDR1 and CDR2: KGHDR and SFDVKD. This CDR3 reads CATQGPGIVNTIYF. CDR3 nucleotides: TGTGCCACGCAAGGTCCAGGGATCGTAAACACCATATATTTT.

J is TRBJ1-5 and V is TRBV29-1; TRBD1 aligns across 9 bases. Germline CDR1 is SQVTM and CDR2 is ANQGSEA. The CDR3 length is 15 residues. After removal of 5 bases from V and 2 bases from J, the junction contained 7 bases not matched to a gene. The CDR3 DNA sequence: TGCAGCGTTTCATTGGGACAGGGTGGCAATCAGCCCCAGCATTTT. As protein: CSVSLGQGGNQPQHF.

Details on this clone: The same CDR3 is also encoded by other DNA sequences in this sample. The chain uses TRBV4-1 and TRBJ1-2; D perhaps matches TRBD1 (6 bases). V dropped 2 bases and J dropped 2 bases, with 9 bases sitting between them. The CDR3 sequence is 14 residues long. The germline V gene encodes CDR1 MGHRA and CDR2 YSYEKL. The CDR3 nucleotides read TGCGCCAGCAGCCAACCTACAGGGAACTATGGCTACACCTTC. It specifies CASSQPTGNYGYTF.

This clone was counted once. The CDR3 coding sequence is TGTGCCACCAGCAAGGGGACTAGCGGGAAATCTACCGAGCAGTACTTC. Its translation: CATSKGTSGKSTEQYF. The V and J genes are TRBV15 and TRBJ2-7, with 13 bases aligning to TRBD2. Germline CDR1 LNHNV, CDR2 YYDKDF (reference sequence). The CDR3 is 16 amino acids. J gave up 6 bases and V 4 bases, and 9 bases lay outside the gene matches.

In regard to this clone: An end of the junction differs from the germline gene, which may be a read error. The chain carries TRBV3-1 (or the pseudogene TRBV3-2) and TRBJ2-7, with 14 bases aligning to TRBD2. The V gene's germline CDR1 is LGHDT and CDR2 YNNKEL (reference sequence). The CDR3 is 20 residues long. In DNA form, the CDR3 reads TGTGCCAGCAGCCCCAACCCTAGGACTAGCGGGGGGCCCAATCGTTACGGGCAGTACTTC. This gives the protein CASSPNPRTSGGPNRYGQYF.

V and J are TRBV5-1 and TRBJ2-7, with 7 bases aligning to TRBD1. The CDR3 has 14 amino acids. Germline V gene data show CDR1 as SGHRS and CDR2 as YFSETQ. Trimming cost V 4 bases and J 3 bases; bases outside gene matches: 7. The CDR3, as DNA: TGCGCCAGCAGCACCCTGGGACAGATCTACGAGCAGTACTTC. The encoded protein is CASSTLGQIYEQYF.